This T cell receptor (beta chain) was recorded in a study of T cells after yellow fever vaccination. TCRdb reanalysed the 5' RACE reads using MiXCR and keeps one entry per CDR3 protein. Of under 600,000 distinct CDR3 sequences in the sample, roughly 14% are singletons; the top ten hold 11% to 15%. Germline V gene lookup returns CDR1 LNHDA and CDR2 SQIVND (reference sequence). The CDR3 is 12 residues long. The V and J ends lost 3 bases and 11 bases respectively, with 13 bases between them. On this clonotype: The antigen is undetermined.

Findings and limits, study-wide: A large majority of primary-vaccination clones showed up again after the booster (around 96% CD4, around 90% CD8).

The chain joins TRBV19 to TRBJ1-1, with D unclear. The source is a man in his thirties or forties who received the YFV17D yellow fever vaccine. The input for sequencing was PBMCs, taken on the day of the yellow fever booster vaccination. CDR3 protein: CASSIVGGGAFF. As DNA, the CDR3 is TGTGCCAGTAGTATTGTTGGCGGCGGGGCTTTCTTT.